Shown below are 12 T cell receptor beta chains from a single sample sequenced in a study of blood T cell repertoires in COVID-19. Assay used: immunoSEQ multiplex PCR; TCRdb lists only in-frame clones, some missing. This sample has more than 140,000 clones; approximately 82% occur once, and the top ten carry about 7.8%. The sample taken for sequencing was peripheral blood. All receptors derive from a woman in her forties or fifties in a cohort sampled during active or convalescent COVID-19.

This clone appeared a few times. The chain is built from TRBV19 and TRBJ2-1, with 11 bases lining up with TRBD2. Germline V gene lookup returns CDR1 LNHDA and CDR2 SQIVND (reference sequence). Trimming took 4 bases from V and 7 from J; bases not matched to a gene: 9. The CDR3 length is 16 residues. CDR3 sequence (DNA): TGTGCCAGTAGTACCTTGGGGGGACTAGCGGTTAATGAGCAGTTCTTC. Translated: CASSTLGGLAVNEQFF.

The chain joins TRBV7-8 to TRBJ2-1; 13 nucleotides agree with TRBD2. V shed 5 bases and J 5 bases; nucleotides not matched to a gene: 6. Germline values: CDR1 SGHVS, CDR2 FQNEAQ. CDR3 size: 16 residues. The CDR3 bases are TGTGCCAGCAGCCGTCGGACTAGCGGGGGTGACAATGAGCAGTTCTTC. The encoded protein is CASSRRTSGGDNEQFF.

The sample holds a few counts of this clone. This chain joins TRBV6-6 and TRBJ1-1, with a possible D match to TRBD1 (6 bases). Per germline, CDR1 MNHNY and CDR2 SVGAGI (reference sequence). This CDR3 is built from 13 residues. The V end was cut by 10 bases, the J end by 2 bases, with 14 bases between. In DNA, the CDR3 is TGTGCCACAAGGACAGACCTTAACACTGAAGCTTTCTTT. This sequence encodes CATRTDLNTEAFF.

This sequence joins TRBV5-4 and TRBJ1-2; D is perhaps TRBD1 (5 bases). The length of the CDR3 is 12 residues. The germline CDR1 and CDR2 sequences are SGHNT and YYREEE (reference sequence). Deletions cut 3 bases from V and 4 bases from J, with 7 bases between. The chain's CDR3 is CASSSGGYGYTF. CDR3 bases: TGTGCCAGCAGCTCCGGGGGCTATGGCTACACCTTC.

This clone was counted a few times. The CDR3 region is CASSHGYSLEAFF. The CDR3 nucleotides read TGTGCCAGCAGCCACGGATATAGCCTTGAAGCTTTCTTT. The chain combines TRBV3-1 (or the pseudogene TRBV3-2) with TRBJ1-1; no clear D gene. Germline-derived CDR1 and CDR2 are LGHDT and YNNKEL (reference sequence). Trimming removed 3 bases from V and 7 bases from J, with 12 bases in between. This CDR3 contains 13 residues.

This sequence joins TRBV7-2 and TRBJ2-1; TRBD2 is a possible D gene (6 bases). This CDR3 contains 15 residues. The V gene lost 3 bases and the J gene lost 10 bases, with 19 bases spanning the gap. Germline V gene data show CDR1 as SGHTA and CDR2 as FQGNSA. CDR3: CASSFKGLSLEEQFF. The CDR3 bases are TGTGCCAGCAGCTTCAAGGGACTCAGTCTTGAGGAGCAGTTCTTC.

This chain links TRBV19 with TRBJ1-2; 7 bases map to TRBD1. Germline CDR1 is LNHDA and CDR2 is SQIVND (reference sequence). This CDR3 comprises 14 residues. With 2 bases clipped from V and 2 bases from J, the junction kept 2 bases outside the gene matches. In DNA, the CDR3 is TGTGCCAGTAGTATATACAGGGGCAACTATGGCTACACCTTC. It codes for CASSIYRGNYGYTF.

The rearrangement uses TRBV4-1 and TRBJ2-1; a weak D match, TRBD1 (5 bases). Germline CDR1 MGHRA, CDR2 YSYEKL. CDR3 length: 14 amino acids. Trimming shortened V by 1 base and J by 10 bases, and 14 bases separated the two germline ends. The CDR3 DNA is TGCGCCAGCAGCCAAGTCGCCTGGACACTCGAGCAGTTCTTC. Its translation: CASSQVAWTLEQFF.

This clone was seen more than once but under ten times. The CDR3 here is CASSYGGPRFGELFF. The CDR3 DNA follows: TGTGCCAGCAGTTACGGAGGTCCGCGCTTTGGGGAGCTGTTTTTT. This chain joins TRBV6-5 and TRBJ2-2; possibly TRBD2 for D (5 bases). The CDR3 has 15 amino acids. V lost 2 bases and J 8 bases, leaving 15 bases between the germline ends. Looked up from germline, CDR1 is MNHEY and CDR2 is SVGAGI.

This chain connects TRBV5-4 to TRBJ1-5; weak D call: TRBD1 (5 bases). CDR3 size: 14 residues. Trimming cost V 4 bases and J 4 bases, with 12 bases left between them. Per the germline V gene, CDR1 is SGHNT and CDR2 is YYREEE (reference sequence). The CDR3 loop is CASSTQGTNQPQHF. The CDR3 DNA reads TGTGCCAGCAGCACTCAGGGCACGAATCAGCCCCAGCATTTT.

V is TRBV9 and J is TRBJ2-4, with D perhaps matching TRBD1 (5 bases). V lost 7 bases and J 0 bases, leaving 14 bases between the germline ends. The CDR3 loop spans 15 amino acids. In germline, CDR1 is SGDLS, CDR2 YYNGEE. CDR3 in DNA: TGTGCCAGCGCCCCTGGACATTTAGCCAAAAACATTCAGTACTTC. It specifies CASAPGHLAKNIQYF.

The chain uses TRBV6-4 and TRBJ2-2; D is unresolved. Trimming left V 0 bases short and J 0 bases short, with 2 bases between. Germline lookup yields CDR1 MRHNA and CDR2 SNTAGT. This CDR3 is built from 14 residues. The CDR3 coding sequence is TGTGCCAGCAGTGACTCCACGAACACCGGGGAGCTGTTTTTT. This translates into CASSDSTNTGELFF.